A single sample is the source of the 30 T cell receptor beta chains below, sequenced in a study of glioma-infiltrating T cells after dendritic cell vaccination. Repertoires were generated with immunoSEQ multiplex PCR, while TCRdb's copy carries only in-frame clones and drops some. The table records tens of thousands of clones, over 75% of them present only once. This specimen consisted of blood, obtained before dendritic cell vaccination. The receptor source for this set is a human donor with glioblastoma.

The rearrangement uses TRBV5-1 and TRBJ2-3; tentative D call: TRBD1 (6 bases). Germline CDR1 is SGHRS and CDR2 is YFSETQ. The V end was cut by 4 bases, the J end by 3 bases, with 15 bases between. The CDR3 has 15 amino acids. This CDR3 is CASSALTGTTDTQYF. The CDR3 bases are TGCGCCAGCAGCGCCCTCACAGGGACGACAGATACGCAGTATTTT.

V gene TRBV4-1 combines with J gene TRBJ2-2; D is perhaps TRBD2 (6 bases). V lost 0 bases, J lost 1 base, and 9 bases lay in between. Germline V gives CDR1 MGHRA, CDR2 YSYEKL. CDR3 length equals 16 residues. The CDR3: CASSQERRGNTGELFF. CDR3 DNA sequence: TGCGCCAGCAGCCAAGAGAGGAGGGGGAACACCGGGGAGCTGTTTTTT.

The chain combines TRBV7-7 with TRBJ1-1; D is uncertain. This CDR3 has 13 amino acids. V was cut by 4 bases and J by 0 bases, with 6 bases left in between. CDR1 SSHAT and CDR2 FNYEAQ come from the germline V gene (reference sequence). DNA of the CDR3: TGTGCCAGCAGCTCCGCTATGAACACTGAAGCTTTCTTT. As protein: CASSSAMNTEAFF.

The chain has TRBV14 and TRBJ2-2; D is ambiguous. V shed 1 base and J shed 0 bases, with 6 bases lying between them. Germline V gene lookup returns CDR1 SGHDN and CDR2 FVKESK. This CDR3 has 15 amino acids. The CDR3 DNA follows: TGTGCCAGCAGCCAAGGGCAGTCGAACACCGGGGAGCTGTTTTTT. Translated, it gives CASSQGQSNTGELFF. The full variable domain, rest sourced from reference TRBV14 and TRBJ2-2, is EAGVTQFPSHSVIEKGQTVTLRCDPISGHDNLYWYRRVMGKEIKFLLHFVKESKQDESGMPNNRFLAERTGGTYSTLKVQPAELEDSGVYFCASSQGQSNTGELFFGEGSRLTVL.

This sequence joins TRBV5-1 and TRBJ2-3, with unresolved D. From germline, CDR1 is SGHRS and CDR2 YFSETQ. The CDR3 is 12 residues long. V gave up 0 bases and J gave up 4 bases, with 3 bases separating them. The CDR3 sequence is CASSLVSDTQYF. The CDR3 DNA reads TGCGCCAGCAGCTTGGTCTCAGATACGCAGTATTTT. Full variable domain (missing parts from reference TRBV5-1 and TRBJ2-3): KAGVTQTPRYLIKTRGQQVTLSCSPISGHRSVSWYQQTPGQGLQFLFEYFSETQRNKGNFPGRFSGRQFSNSRSEMNVSTLELGDSALYLCASSLVSDTQYFGPGTRLTVL.

The J gene is TRBJ2-1, the V gene TRBV2, with D perhaps matching TRBD1 (6 bases). CDR3 length: 15 amino acids. Germline lookup yields CDR1 SNHLY and CDR2 FYNNEI. Trimming pared 6 bases from V and 2 bases from J, leaving 14 bases between. The CDR3 nucleotides read TGTGCCAGCAGACTTGAAGGGGGAACCTACAATGAGCAGTTCTTC. Its translation is CASRLEGGTYNEQFF.

This clone was seen only once. The V gene is TRBV7-7, the J gene TRBJ2-5; 7 bases map to TRBD1. The V segment lost 1 base and the J segment 5 bases; nucleotides outside the gene matches: 7. The CDR3 is 15 amino acids. The germline gives CDR1 SSHAT, CDR2 FNYEAQ (reference sequence). The CDR3 DNA reads as TGTGCCAGCAGCTTAGAGGGCAGGGGGTCTGAGACCCAGTACTTC. It encodes CASSLEGRGSETQYF.

The rearrangement uses TRBV10-2 and TRBJ1-2, with a weak D call TRBD1 (5 bases). Germline loops: CDR1 WSHSY, CDR2 SAAADI. This CDR3 has 14 residues. V dropped 0 bases and J dropped 2 bases, with 7 bases sitting between them. CDR3 sequence: CASSESRGNYGYTF. Written as DNA, the CDR3 is TGCGCCAGCAGTGAGTCGCGGGGGAACTATGGCTACACCTTC.

The genes are TRBV9 and TRBJ1-1; 7 bases are shared with TRBD1. In germline, CDR1 is SGDLS, CDR2 YYNGEE. V was clipped by 5 bases and J by 4 bases; unmatched bases: 11. The length of the CDR3 is 15 residues. For the CDR3, the DNA is TGTGCCAGCAGTCCCGGCACAGGGGTGGTCACTGAAGCTTTCTTT. It is translated as CASSPGTGVVTEAFF.

The chain couples TRBV10-2 to TRBJ2-7; D gene unclear. V was shortened by 10 bases and J by 3 bases, with 10 bases between the two germline ends. Per germline, CDR1 WSHSY and CDR2 SAAADI. The CDR3 totals 11 residues. Written as DNA, the CDR3 is TGCGCCACCGCCCAGTACTACGAGCAGTACTTC. It yields the protein CATAQYYEQYF.

The chain links TRBV18 to TRBJ1-1; D is perhaps TRBD1 (5 bases). Germline V CDR1 and CDR2: KGHSH, LQKENI. The CDR3 is 15 residues long. V was shortened by 3 bases and J by 2 bases, with 13 bases between the two germline ends. In DNA form, the CDR3 reads TGTGCCAGCTCACCCCGACAGAATCCAAACACTGAAGCTTTCTTT. Its protein is CASSPRQNPNTEAFF.

The CDR3 bases are TGCGCCAGCAGCTTGGGTCCAGGGGGCAGTCAGCCCCAGCATTTT. Protein: CASSLGPGGSQPQHF. The chain combines TRBV5-1 with TRBJ1-5; TRBD1 agrees at 8 bases. CDR3 size: 15 residues. The V and J ends lost 0 bases and 6 bases, in that order; junction bases with no gene match: 5. Germline lookup yields CDR1 SGHRS and CDR2 YFSETQ.

The chain joins TRBV5-1 to TRBJ2-3, with TRBD2 identical over 7 bases. CDR3 length: 13 amino acids. The junction had 2 bases not matched to a gene; V was cut back by 4 bases and J by 3 bases. Per the germline V gene, CDR1 is SGHRS and CDR2 is YFSETQ. CDR3 sequence: CASSRGGTDTQYF. The CDR3 bases are TGCGCCAGCAGCAGGGGAGGGACAGATACGCAGTATTTT.

V gene TRBV9 combines with J gene TRBJ2-1; D is uncertain. The germline V gene encodes CDR1 SGDLS and CDR2 YYNGEE. The CDR3 extends over 19 amino acids. Trimming removed 4 bases from V and 0 bases from J, with 23 bases in between. The CDR3 region has the DNA TGTGCCAGCAGCCCGCGGTATGGTAGTTTGCTGGGCTCCTACAATGAGCAGTTCTTC. It codes for CASSPRYGSLLGSYNEQFF.

The chain recombines TRBV4-1 with TRBJ1-1, with a possible D match to TRBD1 (5 bases). The V gene's germline CDR1 is MGHRA and CDR2 YSYEKL. Trimming shortened V by 6 bases and J by 10 bases, and 15 bases separated the two germline ends. The CDR3 is 12 amino acids. CDR3 nucleotides: TGCGCCAGCAGGGCAGCAGGGCTGGCAGCTTTCTTT. It yields the protein CASRAAGLAAFF.

V usage is TRBV27 and J usage is TRBJ1-2; D is unresolved. The V end was cut by 1 base, the J end by 3 bases, with 9 bases between. Germline values: CDR1 MNHEY, CDR2 SMNVEV (reference sequence). The CDR3 is 14 residues long. CDR3 sequence reads: CASSLWSGDYGYTF. CDR3 coding DNA: TGTGCCAGCAGTTTATGGTCAGGTGACTATGGCTACACCTTC.

This chain uses TRBV9 with TRBJ2-7; no reliable D call. Germline V gene sequence: CDR1 SGDLS, CDR2 YYNGEE. V shed 0 bases and J shed 3 bases, with 13 bases lying between them. CDR3 size: 15 residues. CDR3 coding DNA: TGTGCCAGCAGCGTAGGGCCTTCCAACCACTACGAGCAGTACTTC. Residues: CASSVGPSNHYEQYF.

The rearrangement joins TRBV4-2 to TRBJ2-1, with TRBD2 matching over 16 bases. V gave up 0 bases and J gave up 9 bases; unmatched junction bases: 2. Germline V gives CDR1 LGHNA, CDR2 YNFKEQ. The CDR3 is 16 amino acids. This CDR3 is CASSQEGLAGGIEQFF. For the CDR3, the DNA is TGTGCCAGCAGCCAAGAGGGACTAGCGGGAGGGATTGAGCAGTTCTTC.

This clone was seen only a few times. Written as DNA, the CDR3 is TGTGCCAGCAGCGTAGGTGGCGGGTTTGGCACAGATACGCAGTATTTT. It specifies CASSVGGGFGTDTQYF. V usage is TRBV9 and J usage is TRBJ2-3; D may be TRBD2 (5 bases). Per germline, CDR1 SGDLS and CDR2 YYNGEE. V was cut by 0 bases and J by 1 base, with 12 bases left in between. The CDR3 is 16 amino acids.

The V call is TRBV5-1, the J call TRBJ1-5; 8 bases are a match to TRBD1. Germline CDR1 is SGHRS and CDR2 is YFSETQ. With 2 bases clipped from V and 9 bases from J, the junction kept 7 bases outside the gene matches. This CDR3 spans 14 amino acids. The CDR3 spells CASSFKQGELPQHF. CDR3 coding DNA: TGCGCCAGCAGCTTTAAACAGGGGGAATTGCCCCAGCATTTT.

This clone was counted a few times. The DNA of the CDR3 is TGTGCCAGCAGCTTGTTCGACAGGACGAACACTGAAGCTTTCTTT. It specifies CASSLFDRTNTEAFF. This chain joins TRBV11-2 and TRBJ1-1; D perhaps matches TRBD1 (6 bases). CDR3 length: 15 amino acids. Germline assignment: CDR1 SGHAT and CDR2 FQNNGV. The V end was cut by 3 bases, the J end by 1 base, with 12 bases between.

V usage is TRBV5-6 and J usage is TRBJ2-7, with 10 bases aligning to TRBD2. Germline CDR1 and CDR2: SGHDT and YYEEEE. V was clipped by 4 bases and J by 3 bases; unmatched bases: 16. The CDR3 has 18 residues. The CDR3 protein is CASSLGWGLATEGYEQYV. CDR3 DNA: TGTGCCAGCAGCCTGGGGTGGGGACTAGCGACGGAGGGCTACGAGCAGTACGTC.

The chain recombines TRBV2 with TRBJ2-3; TRBD2 agrees at 7 bases. The CDR3 has 15 amino acids. The V gene's germline CDR1 is SNHLY and CDR2 FYNNEI. V gave up 7 bases and J gave up 6 bases; unmatched junction bases: 13. The CDR3 is CASTPAGLPGDTQYF. The CDR3 DNA reads TGTGCCAGCACCCCAGCGGGACTACCAGGGGATACGCAGTATTTT.

V gene TRBV5-1 combines with J gene TRBJ2-7, with D possibly matching TRBD2 (5 bases). This CDR3 region has 13 residues. Germline CDR1 reads SGHRS; CDR2 reads YFSETQ. Deletions cut 0 bases from V and 6 bases from J, with 10 bases between. CDR3 sequence reads: CASSLGETSEQYV. CDR3 coding DNA: TGCGCCAGCAGCTTGGGGGAGACGAGCGAGCAGTACGTC.

V and J are TRBV7-2 and TRBJ1-2; TRBD1 aligns across 9 bases. Germline V gene lookup returns CDR1 SGHTA and CDR2 FQGNSA. The junction had 9 bases not matched to a gene; V was cut back by 7 bases and J by 6 bases. The CDR3 runs 14 residues. This CDR3 reads CASNQGQGRDGYTF. The CDR3 nucleotides are TGTGCCAGCAACCAGGGACAGGGCCGGGATGGCTACACCTTC.

The rearrangement uses TRBV5-1 and TRBJ2-1; 7 bases are shared with TRBD1. This CDR3 spans 15 amino acids. CDR1 is SGHRS, CDR2 YFSETQ, per germline. The V and J ends lost 5 bases and 1 base, in that order; junction bases with no gene match: 6. The CDR3 sequence is CASSIGQVSYNEQFF. In DNA form, the CDR3 reads TGCGCCAGCAGTATAGGACAGGTTTCCTACAATGAGCAGTTCTTC.

In nucleotides, the CDR3 is TGTGCCAGCAGCCTCGGGACAGGGACTAACTATGGCTACACCTTC. Translation: CASSLGTGTNYGYTF. This chain links TRBV6-5 with TRBJ1-2; 9 nucleotides match TRBD1. Trimming cost V 6 bases and J 0 bases; bases outside gene matches: 5. The CDR3 has 15 amino acids. Germline V gene data show CDR1 as MNHEY and CDR2 as SVGAGI.

This chain joins TRBV7-3 and TRBJ2-5, with TRBD1 as a possible D gene (6 bases). Trimming removed 1 base at V and 4 bases at J, with 10 bases between. The CDR3 length is 14 residues. CDR1 SGHTA and CDR2 FQGTGA come from the germline V gene. For the CDR3, the DNA is TGTGCCAGCAGCTTAAACAGGGATGTAGAGACCCAGTACTTC. Its translation: CASSLNRDVETQYF.

This rearrangement joins TRBV6-1 to TRBJ2-7; the D gene could be TRBD1 or TRBD2 (5 bases each). This CDR3 spans 13 amino acids. CDR1 MNHNS and CDR2 SASEGT come from the germline V gene. Trimming took 1 base from V and 9 from J, leaving 13 bases between them. CDR3 nucleotide sequence: TGTGCCAGCAGTGAAGAGGCGGCGAGGGGGCAGTACGTC. Translated: CASSEEAARGQYV.

This clone has more than one count but fewer than ten. V gene TRBV14 combines with J gene TRBJ2-2; D is unresolved. This CDR3 is built from 13 residues. Trimming cost V 1 base and J 6 bases, with 6 bases left between them. Germline assignment: CDR1 SGHDN and CDR2 FVKESK. The CDR3 region is CASSQVQAGELFF. For the CDR3, the DNA is TGTGCCAGCAGCCAAGTTCAGGCCGGGGAGCTGTTTTTT.